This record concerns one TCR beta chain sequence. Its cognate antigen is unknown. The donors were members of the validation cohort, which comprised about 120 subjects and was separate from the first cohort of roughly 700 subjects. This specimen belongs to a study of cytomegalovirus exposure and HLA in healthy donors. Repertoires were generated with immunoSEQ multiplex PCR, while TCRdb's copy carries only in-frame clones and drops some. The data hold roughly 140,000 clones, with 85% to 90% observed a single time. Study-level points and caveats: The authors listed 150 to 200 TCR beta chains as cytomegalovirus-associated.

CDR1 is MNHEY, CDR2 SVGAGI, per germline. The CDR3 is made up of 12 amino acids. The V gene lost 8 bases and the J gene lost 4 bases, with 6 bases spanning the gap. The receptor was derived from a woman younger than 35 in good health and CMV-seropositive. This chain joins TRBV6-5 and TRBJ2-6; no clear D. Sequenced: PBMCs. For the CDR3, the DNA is TGTGCCAGCGTTTCGGGGGCCAACGTCCTGACTTTC. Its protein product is CASVSGANVLTF.